The table lists the clone carrying this T cell receptor beta chain with a few counts. The data stem from a study of blood T cell repertoires in COVID-19. About the study: Collection of acute and convalescent COVID-19 samples took place in the United States, Italy and Spain. The cDNA or gDNA used as material had been derived from T cells, B-cell-depleted T cells, or PBMCs.

Per the authors' pipeline: By means of reference gene primer amplification, nucleated cell counts were estimated. Assay: immunoSEQ multiplex PCR; the TCRdb copy retains only in-frame clones and omits some. V and J calls and clone size are as listed in that table; D and trimming were resolved from the DNA. The table shows around 120,000 clones, with roughly nine tenths occurring only once. With 5 bases clipped from V and 2 bases from J, the junction kept 6 bases outside the gene matches. From germline, CDR1 is LNHDA and CDR2 SQIVND (reference sequence). This CDR3 has 15 residues. The rearrangement links TRBV19 to TRBJ1-1; 9 positions match TRBD1. The sample consisted of peripheral blood. This TCR was sampled from a man between 65 and 80 years old who had recovered from COVID-19. The CDR3 bases are TGTGCCAGTAGTGCACAGGGGGCGGGAAACACTGAAGCTTTCTTT. This translates into CASSAQGAGNTEAFF.